The next 32 T cell receptor beta chains were all read from a single sample in a study of T cell repertoires in cytomegalovirus infection. One entry per CDR3 protein results from TCRdb running MiXCR on the reads. The repertoire holds fewer than 200,000 distinct CDR3 sequences, with roughly 19% as singletons. Sequenced input: PBMCs. These receptor sequences come from a human donor in good health (CMV status not recorded). Some clones in this sample may be carry-over from other donors' samples.

J is TRBJ2-6 and V is TRBV5-6, with a tentative D call TRBD2 (6 bases). V shed 4 bases and J shed 0 bases, with 17 bases lying between them. This CDR3 region has 18 residues. Germline V gene data show CDR1 as SGHDT and CDR2 as YYEEEE. CDR3 nucleotides: TGTGCCAGCAGCCCGGTGGGGGGATTCTTCTCTGGGGCCAACGTCCTGACTTTC. It codes for CASSPVGGFFSGANVLTF.

This clonotype showed up many times. The chain has TRBV12-3 or TRBV12-4 and TRBJ1-1, with D unclear. The germline V and J ends were trimmed by 6 bases and 10 bases, with 15 bases remaining between them. There are 12 residues in the CDR3. The CDR3 bases are TGTGCCAGCAGCTTACCGGGAGCTACAGCTTTCTTT. Amino acid sequence: CASSLPGATAFF.

In its sample, this clonotype was seen a few times. The chain links TRBV11-3 to TRBJ2-2; 10 nucleotides line up with TRBD2. Unmatched junction bases numbered 9, after V lost 2 bases and J lost 6 bases. This CDR3 is 17 amino acids long. Per the germline V gene, CDR1 is SGHNT and CDR2 is YENEEA. In nucleotides, the CDR3 is TGTGCCAGCAGCTTAAAACCTATAGCGGGAGGCGCCGGGGAGCTGTTTTTT. Translating it yields CASSLKPIAGGAGELFF.

The genes are TRBV10-3 and TRBJ2-3; 10 bases align to TRBD2. The CDR3 sequence is 14 residues long. Germline-derived CDR1 and CDR2 are ENHRY and SYGVKD. Losses at the gene ends were 9 bases for V and 0 bases for J; bases not matched to a gene: 3. Here the CDR3 reads CAISSGGSTDTQYF. The CDR3 nucleotides are TGTGCCATAAGTAGCGGGGGGAGCACAGATACGCAGTATTTT.

This clonotype has only a few counts. This chain joins TRBV7-2 and TRBJ2-5; 12 positions match TRBD2. CDR1 is SGHTA and CDR2 is FQGNSA in the germline V gene. The CDR3 extends over 16 amino acids. V shed 4 bases and J 4 bases; nucleotides not matched to a gene: 7. The CDR3 DNA is TGTGCCAGCAGCTACCTAGCGGGAGGGCGGGGAGAGACCCAGTACTTC. Its protein is CASSYLAGGRGETQYF. The variable domain in full, with the rest retrieved from reference TRBV7-2 and TRBJ2-5, is GAGVSQSPSNKVTEKGKDVELRCDPISGHTALYWYRQSLGQGLEFLIYFQGNSAPDKSGLPSDRFSAERTGGSVSTLTIQRTQQEDSAVYLCASSYLAGGRGETQYFGPGTRLLVL.

This clonotype was seen only a few times. The V and J genes are TRBV20-1 and TRBJ2-1, with TRBD2 matching over 10 bases. The CDR3 consists of 14 residues. Germline V lookup: CDR1 DFQATT, CDR2 SNEGSKA (reference sequence). The J segment lost 4 bases and the V segment lost 2 bases, leaving 2 bases of the junction unmatched. The DNA for the CDR3 is TGCAGTGCTAGAACTAGCGGGACATACAATGAGCAGTTCTTC. It yields the protein CSARTSGTYNEQFF.

The rearrangement joins TRBV5-6 to TRBJ2-7; no firm D call. Per germline, CDR1 SGHDT and CDR2 YYEEEE. The CDR3 length is 14 residues. Between the trimmed V and J ends, which lost 4 bases and 0 bases, there was a span of 11 bases. For the CDR3, the DNA is TGTGCCAGCAGCCCTTGGATTTACTCCTACGAGCAGTACTTC. Residues: CASSPWIYSYEQYF.

The table lists this clonotype with a few counts. The rearrangement uses TRBV12-3 or TRBV12-4 and TRBJ2-4; 7 bases fit TRBD1. The V gene end was trimmed by 5 bases and the J gene end by 7 bases; junction bases not matched to a gene: 11. CDR3 length: 15 amino acids. The CDR3 nucleotides are TGTGCCAGCAGTCTCCGGGACAGTGGTTTTAACATTCAGTACTTC. Translated, it gives CASSLRDSGFNIQYF.

This clonotype has only a few counts. The rearrangement uses TRBV20-1 and TRBJ2-2; the D gene is possibly TRBD1 (5 bases). Germline lookup yields CDR1 DFQATT and CDR2 SNEGSKA (reference sequence). The CDR3 is 14 residues long. V was shortened by 3 bases and J by 6 bases, with 14 bases between the two germline ends. The CDR3 bases are TGCAGTGCTAGGGACACGGTCGGTCCCGGGGAGCTGTTTTTT. Translated: CSARDTVGPGELFF.

The V gene is TRBV6-6, the J gene TRBJ2-3, with 7 bases lining up with TRBD1. The CDR3 contains 15 residues. The V gene end was trimmed by 5 bases and the J gene end by 3 bases; junction bases not matched to a gene: 8. CDR1 and CDR2 (germline): MNHNY, SVGAGI (reference sequence). CDR3 loop: CASSSGQAGTDTQYF. As DNA, the CDR3 is TGTGCCAGCAGTAGTGGACAGGCCGGGACAGATACGCAGTATTTT.

This chain connects TRBV9 to TRBJ1-1; no firm D call. V was trimmed by 0 bases and J by 6 bases, leaving 3 bases between them. The CDR3 is 11 residues long. CDR1 is SGDLS and CDR2 is YYNGEE in the germline V gene. CDR3 in DNA: TGTGCCAGCAGCGTAGAGGCTGAAGCTTTCTTT. This gives the protein CASSVEAEAFF.

The rearrangement uses TRBV14 and TRBJ2-7, with TRBD1 matching 10 bases. Germline V gene data show CDR1 as SGHDN and CDR2 as FVKESK. The CDR3 totals 14 residues. After removal of 5 bases from V and 2 bases from J, the junction contained 3 bases not matched to a gene. The CDR3: CASSWGQGPYEQYF. The CDR3 region has the DNA TGTGCCAGCAGCTGGGGACAGGGGCCCTACGAGCAGTACTTC.

There are a few counts of this clonotype. V usage is TRBV6-6 and J usage is TRBJ1-5; 7 positions agree with TRBD1. This CDR3 is 16 amino acids long. V lost 0 bases, J lost 4 bases, and 6 bases stayed unmatched. Per germline, CDR1 MNHNY and CDR2 SVGAGI (reference sequence). The CDR3 sequence is CASSYSKTGRNQPQHF. CDR3 in DNA: TGTGCCAGCAGTTACTCGAAGACAGGGCGGAATCAGCCCCAGCATTTT.

The rearrangement links TRBV3-1 to TRBJ2-7; no definite D call. Germline V CDR1 and CDR2: LGHDT, YNNKEL (reference sequence). The CDR3 spans 11 residues. The V end lost 2 bases, the J end lost 5 bases, and 4 bases lay between the germline ends. The CDR3 sequence: CASSQSHEQYF. CDR3 nucleotides: TGTGCCAGCAGCCAAAGCCACGAGCAGTACTTC.

Only a few counts were recorded for this clonotype. The chain carries TRBV5-6 and TRBJ2-7; possibly TRBD1 for D (6 bases). The CDR3 has 16 amino acids. CDR1 is SGHDT, CDR2 YYEEEE, per germline. The ends were cut back, 4 bases at V and 3 bases at J, with 20 bases in the middle. CDR3 loop: CASSGRILGHNYEQYF. The CDR3, as DNA: TGTGCCAGCAGCGGGCGGATCCTGGGACATAACTACGAGCAGTACTTC.

This clonotype was seen more than once but under ten times. The chain couples TRBV12-3 or TRBV12-4 to TRBJ1-1; 8 nucleotides agree with TRBD1. V was clipped by 4 bases and J by 2 bases; unmatched bases: 6. The CDR3 spans 15 residues. The DNA of the CDR3 is TGTGCCAGCAGTTCCAGGGGGCTAGTCAACACTGAAGCTTTCTTT. Amino acids: CASSSRGLVNTEAFF.

This chain connects TRBV11-2 to TRBJ1-5; 8 bases map to TRBD1. Losses at the gene ends were 5 bases for V and 2 bases for J; bases not matched to a gene: 8. CDR3 length: 16 residues. Germline loops: CDR1 SGHAT, CDR2 FQNNGV. This CDR3 reads CASSTSGGKGNQPQHF. Written as DNA, the CDR3 is TGTGCCAGCAGCACATCAGGGGGCAAGGGCAATCAGCCCCAGCATTTT.

This clonotype was detected ten times or more. This chain uses TRBV7-2 with TRBJ1-5; possibly TRBD1 for D (5 bases). This CDR3 has 15 residues. Germline CDR1 reads SGHTA; CDR2 reads FQGNSA. V was trimmed by 1 base and J by 0 bases, leaving 7 bases between them. The CDR3 coding sequence is TGTGCCAGCAGCTTAGGAGGGGATAGCAATCAGCCCCAGCATTTT. Residues: CASSLGGDSNQPQHF.

This clonotype has more than one count but fewer than ten. A much larger clone differs from this one at a single base, so this may be a read error. V is TRBV12-3 or TRBV12-4 and J is TRBJ1-2; TRBD1 matches 7 bases. V lost 6 bases, J lost 8 bases, and 15 bases stayed unmatched. The CDR3 spans 15 residues. The CDR3 region is CASSVGDRARLGYTF. CDR3 sequence (DNA): TGTGCCAGCAGCGTCGGAGACAGGGCAAGGCTCGGCTACACCTTC.

In its sample, this clonotype was seen a few times. The V call is TRBV7-8, the J call TRBJ2-3; D is undetermined. CDR1 and CDR2 (germline): SGHVS, FQNEAQ. Trimming stripped 0 bases from V and 9 bases from J, with 10 bases between. The CDR3 totals 13 residues. The CDR3 region is CASSLARKNTQYF. The CDR3 DNA reads TGTGCCAGCAGCTTAGCGAGGAAAAACACGCAGTATTTT. Using reference TRBV7-8 and TRBJ2-3 for the parts outside the CDR3, the full variable domain is GAGVSQSPRYKVAKRGQDVALRCDPISGHVSLFWYQQALGQGPEFLTYFQNEAQLDKSGLPSDRFFAERPEGSVSTLKIQRTQQEDSAVYLCASSLARKNTQYFGPGTRLTVL.

The chain uses TRBV2 and TRBJ1-4; D is perhaps TRBD1 (5 bases). This CDR3 is 15 amino acids long. The germline V gene has CDR1 SNHLY and CDR2 FYNNEI. V shed 4 bases and J shed 0 bases, with 9 bases lying between them. The CDR3 here is CASSGDRTTNEKLFF. CDR3 nucleotides: TGTGCCAGCAGTGGGGACCGCACAACTAATGAAAAACTGTTTTTT.

The chain recombines TRBV6-8 with TRBJ2-5; 10 bases are a match to TRBD2. With 0 bases clipped from V and 4 bases from J, the junction kept 2 bases outside the gene matches. CDR3 length equals 15 residues. CDR1 is MNHGY and CDR2 is SAAAGT in the germline V gene. In nucleotides, the CDR3 is TGTGCCAGCAGTTACTCGGGACTAGCGACAGAGACCCAGTACTTC. Encoded protein: CASSYSGLATETQYF.

This clonotype occurred many times. The J gene is TRBJ2-7, the V gene TRBV7-2; a weak D match, TRBD1 (6 bases). In germline, CDR1 is SGHTA, CDR2 FQGNSA. Trimming pared 2 bases from V and 3 bases from J, leaving 11 bases between. The CDR3 has 14 residues. The CDR3 loop reads CASSLQGFDYEQYF. The CDR3 coding sequence is TGTGCCAGCAGCTTACAGGGGTTCGACTACGAGCAGTACTTC.

Of note for this clonotype: This may be a read error: a much more frequent sequence differs by one nucleotide. The J gene is TRBJ2-7, the V gene TRBV28; TRBD2 agrees at 9 bases. The CDR3 runs 14 residues. Trimming at V came to 10 bases and at J to 2 bases, leaving 9 bases not matched to a gene. Germline CDR1 is MDHEN and CDR2 is SYDVKM. CDR3 sequence: CAIRGGRAPYEQYF. CDR3 coding DNA: TGTGCCATCCGAGGCGGGAGGGCCCCCTACGAGCAGTACTTC.

The chain has TRBV5-5 and TRBJ2-7; no reliable D call. The germline V gene has CDR1 SGHKS and CDR2 YYEKEE (reference sequence). Trimming removed 0 bases at V and 5 bases at J, with 15 bases between. The CDR3 has 15 residues. CDR3 region: CASSLGSLGNNEQYF. The CDR3 DNA reads as TGTGCCAGCAGCTTGGGGAGCTTGGGGAACAACGAGCAGTACTTC.

This clonotype was seen more than once but under ten times. DNA of the CDR3: TGTGCCAGTAGTATAGACGACAGGTTCGACACTGAAGCTTTCTTT. Protein: CASSIDDRFDTEAFF. This chain joins TRBV19 and TRBJ1-1, with D perhaps matching TRBD1 (6 bases). The CDR3 loop spans 15 amino acids. V gave up 0 bases and J gave up 3 bases, with 11 bases separating them. From germline, CDR1 is LNHDA and CDR2 SQIVND (reference sequence).

This sequence joins TRBV19 and TRBJ2-2; perhaps TRBD1 as D (5 bases). Germline V CDR1 and CDR2: LNHDA, SQIVND (reference sequence). The CDR3 runs 16 residues. The V end lost 11 bases, the J end lost 0 bases, and 19 bases lay between the germline ends. The CDR3 sequence: CACYPTVHANTGELFF. The CDR3 DNA follows: TGTGCCTGCTACCCGACAGTACACGCGAACACCGGGGAGCTGTTTTTT.

This clonotype was observed at least ten times. This rearrangement joins TRBV12-3 or TRBV12-4 to TRBJ1-5; the match to TRBD1 covers 7 bases. CDR3 length: 14 residues. After removal of 3 bases from V and 7 bases from J, the junction contained 6 bases not matched to a gene. The CDR3 spells CASSFNRGGQPQHF. The DNA of the CDR3 is TGTGCCAGCAGTTTTAACAGGGGTGGACAGCCCCAGCATTTT.

The gene calls are TRBV28 and TRBJ2-7; no firm D call. Trimming removed 3 bases at V and 2 bases at J, with 5 bases between. The germline gives CDR1 MDHEN, CDR2 SYDVKM. The CDR3 sequence is 12 residues long. The chain's CDR3 is CASSLIPYEQYF. CDR3 bases: TGTGCCAGCAGTTTGATCCCCTACGAGCAGTACTTC.

The sample holds a few counts of this clonotype. The chain couples TRBV28 to TRBJ1-5, with 7 bases lining up with TRBD1. Trimming took 1 base from V and 3 from J; bases not matched to a gene: 6. Germline-derived CDR1 and CDR2 are MDHEN and SYDVKM. There are 16 residues in the CDR3. CDR3 sequence (DNA): TGTGCCAGCAGTTTATATAAGGGGGCAGACAATCAGCCCCAGCATTTT. Amino acid sequence: CASSLYKGADNQPQHF.

This clonotype occurred many times. J is TRBJ2-7 and V is TRBV7-9; the match to TRBD1 covers 7 bases. The CDR3 is 15 residues long. V shed 5 bases and J 3 bases; nucleotides not matched to a gene: 10. CDR1 is SEHNR and CDR2 is FQNEAQ in the germline V gene (reference sequence). CDR3 sequence (DNA): TGTGCCAGCAGCCGCGACAGGGCCTTCAGCTACGAGCAGTACTTC. Its translation: CASSRDRAFSYEQYF.

The chain carries TRBV6-1 and TRBJ2-3; the D gene is possibly TRBD2 (6 bases). The CDR3 is 14 amino acids. Germline V gene data show CDR1 as MNHNS and CDR2 as SASEGT. V lost 6 bases, J lost 2 bases, and 12 bases lay in between. The CDR3 DNA sequence: TGTGCCAGCAGCCTCCGGGACTCCACAGATACGCAGTATTTT. It specifies CASSLRDSTDTQYF.